These T cell receptor beta chains were read from a single sample in a study of technical replicates of blood from a handful of donors. The assay was immunoSEQ multiplex PCR, and TCRdb's table has in-frame clones only and misses some. The table records about 83,000 clones, 91% of them present only once. The sequencing sample was made of T cells isolated from PBMCs. These receptors were taken from a human donor in good health. Each CDR3 is given without its conserved first and last residue. For some rows the clone size is stated as once, few or many, or as a class when expanded; others skip it.

clone size: -
J gene: TRBJ2-5
V gene: TRBV4-2
CDR3 protein: ASGASVNYQETQY

clone size: few
J gene: TRBJ1-4
V gene: TRBV30
CDR3 protein: ASDRGVGKLF

clone size: -
J gene: TRBJ2-4
V gene: TRBV27
CDR3 protein: ASSLSSGEIGNIQY

clone size: -
J gene: TRBJ2-2
V gene: TRBV6-1
CDR3 protein: ASRAGSFAGELF

clone size: -
J gene: TRBJ1-3
V gene: TRBV7-9
CDR3 protein: ASSLYQSNTIY

clone size: -
J gene: TRBJ1-5
V gene: TRBV28
CDR3 protein: ASAPAGNQPQH

clone size: -
J gene: TRBJ2-7
V gene: TRBV28
CDR3 protein: ASSVSGRIHEQY

clone size: -
J gene: TRBJ1-1
V gene: TRBV4-1
CDR3 protein: ASSQYPGSNTEAF

clone size: -
J gene: TRBJ2-1
V gene: TRBV7-2
CDR3 protein: ASSFLGLAVNEQF

clone size: once
J gene: TRBJ1-5
V gene: TRBV27
CDR3 protein: ASSGTGSQPQH

clone size: -
J gene: TRBJ2-1
V gene: TRBV5-1
CDR3 protein: ASSAGLAGASEQF

clone size: few
J gene: TRBJ1-4
V gene: TRBV9
CDR3 protein: ASSISRDRGPKLF

clone size: -
J gene: TRBJ1-5
V gene: TRBV19
CDR3 protein: ASSIGLQPQH

clone size: -
J gene: TRBJ1-2
V gene: TRBV4-1
CDR3 protein: ASTTGDGYT

clone size: -
J gene: TRBJ2-7
V gene: TRBV11-3
CDR3 protein: ASSLDPNYEQY

clone size: once
J gene: TRBJ2-3
V gene: TRBV19
CDR3 protein: ASSRGGSTDTQY